The 23 T cell receptor beta chains below were found in one sample sequenced in a study of T cell responses to AZD1222 COVID-19 vaccine (dated by TCRdb to about 2021). Library generation was performed with the immunoSEQ multiplex PCR assay. TCRdb took this table from immuneACCESS and kept in-frame rearrangements with V and J called. Such tables lack part of the clones; where checked against another copy, unresolved V genes explain under half of the gap, and the rest is unexplained. This sample lists around 80,000 clones; approximately 83% were detected once. The top ten clones comprise roughly 1.3% of the sample. What this sample's time point label stands for: about 28 days (+/-7) after the second vaccine dose. Sequenced material: peripheral blood, taken 28 days after the second AZD1222 dose. The receptors were gathered from an adult who received the AZD1222 COVID-19 vaccine.

The chain uses TRBV5-1 and TRBJ1-5; TRBD1 aligns across 7 bases. This CDR3 is built from 14 residues. V dropped 4 bases and J dropped 5; count of bases not matched to a gene: 6. Germline values: CDR1 SGHRS, CDR2 YFSETQ. CDR3 in DNA: TGCGCCAGCAGCCCAGGGGGAGGAGATCAGCCCCAGCATTTT. It codes for CASSPGGGDQPQHF.

This chain joins TRBV27 and TRBJ2-3, with 7 bases lining up with TRBD1. J gave up 3 bases and V 1 base, and 7 bases lay outside the gene matches. The CDR3 spans 16 residues. The germline V gene encodes CDR1 MNHEY and CDR2 SMNVEV (reference sequence). CDR3 nucleotide sequence: TGTGCCAGCAGTTTATTGAGGGCAGGGGGTACAGATACGCAGTATTTT. This sequence encodes CASSLLRAGGTDTQYF.

This rearrangement joins TRBV12-3 or TRBV12-4 to TRBJ1-1; D is uncertain. The ends were cut back, 0 bases at V and 11 bases at J, with 10 bases in the middle. The CDR3 loop spans 12 amino acids. The CDR3 loop reads CASSLAGVGAFF. The CDR3 nucleotides are TGTGCCAGCAGTTTAGCCGGTGTCGGCGCTTTCTTT.

This clone was seen a single time. The genes are TRBV5-4 and TRBJ1-1, with a weak D call TRBD1 (6 bases). Germline values: CDR1 SGHNT, CDR2 YYREEE (reference sequence). This CDR3 spans 14 amino acids. V was trimmed by 0 bases and J by 5 bases, leaving 11 bases between them. The CDR3 region has the DNA TGTGCCAGCAGCTTGGCAGGGGCGGGTACTGAAGCTTTCTTT. It yields the protein CASSLAGAGTEAFF.

The chain recombines TRBV4-3 with TRBJ1-2; 7 positions agree with TRBD1. V was clipped by 4 bases and J by 6 bases; unmatched bases: 14. CDR1 is LGHNA and CDR2 is YSLEER in the germline V gene. The CDR3 has 16 residues. The chain's CDR3 is CASSLKYIDRADGYTF. In DNA form, the CDR3 reads TGCGCCAGCAGCCTCAAGTACATCGACAGGGCGGATGGCTACACCTTC.

The rearrangement links TRBV6-6 to TRBJ2-7; perhaps TRBD1 as D (6 bases). The CDR3 extends over 12 amino acids. Germline V gives CDR1 MNHNY, CDR2 SVGAGI (reference sequence). V lost 5 bases to trimming and J lost 4 bases, with 9 bases between them. CDR3 nucleotides: TGTGCCAGCAGTCAGGGGACGTACGAGCAGTACTTC. As protein: CASSQGTYEQYF.

This chain uses TRBV28 with TRBJ1-3; a possible D gene is TRBD1 (6 bases). The CDR3 is 14 amino acids. Germline-derived CDR1 and CDR2 are MDHEN and SYDVKM. Deletions cut 6 bases from V and 4 bases from J, with 13 bases between. The chain's CDR3 is CASSTQGSGNTIYF. CDR3 DNA: TGTGCCAGCAGCACCCAGGGGTCAGGAAACACCATATATTTT.

The count of this clone is one. Within the sample, other DNA sequences also encode this same CDR3. This chain connects TRBV28 to TRBJ2-1; D call uncertain. Germline loops: CDR1 MDHEN, CDR2 SYDVKM. The V end was cut by 2 bases, the J end by 7 bases, with 3 bases between. The CDR3 runs 11 residues. This CDR3 is CASSLGNEQFF. In DNA, the CDR3 is TGTGCCAGCAGTTTAGGTAATGAGCAGTTCTTC. Combining the CDR3 with reference TRBV28 and TRBJ2-1 gives the whole variable domain DVKVTQSSRYLVKRTGEKVFLECVQDMDHENMFWYRQDPGLGLRLIYFSYDVKMKEKGDIPEGYSVSREKKERFSLILESASTNQTSMYLCASSLGNEQFFGPGTRLTVL.

The CDR3 DNA sequence: TGTGCCAGCAGTGATCGATCGGCGTGGAAGGAGCACACCGGGGAGCTGTTTTTT. Protein sequence: CASSDRSAWKEHTGELFF. V usage is TRBV25-1 and J usage is TRBJ2-2; D is unresolved. This CDR3 contains 18 residues. The germline gives CDR1 MGHDK, CDR2 SYGVNS. V was shortened by 3 bases and J by 3 bases, with 20 bases between the two germline ends.

The J gene is TRBJ2-3, the V gene TRBV29-1; the D gene could be TRBD1 or TRBD2 (6 bases each). The V gene's germline CDR1 is SQVTM and CDR2 ANQGSEA. Trimming cost V 4 bases and J 4 bases, with 9 bases left between them. The CDR3 covers 12 residues. The CDR3 reads CSVARGPDTQYF. CDR3 in DNA: TGCAGCGTTGCCCGGGGGCCAGATACGCAGTATTTT.

The rearrangement links TRBV5-5 to TRBJ2-7; D is uncertain. Germline V gene sequence: CDR1 SGHKS, CDR2 YYEKEE (reference sequence). V lost 1 base and J 3 bases, leaving 14 bases between the germline ends. The CDR3 spans 15 residues. The chain's CDR3 is CASSLLFTDLYEQYF. CDR3 DNA sequence: TGTGCCAGCAGCTTGCTTTTCACTGACCTCTACGAGCAGTACTTC.

The V call is TRBV19, the J call TRBJ2-5, with D possibly being TRBD1 or TRBD2 (6 bases each). V lost 7 bases and J 4 bases, leaving 19 bases between the germline ends. Germline CDR1 and CDR2: LNHDA and SQIVND (reference sequence). The CDR3 consists of 15 residues. CDR3: CASNGGTRATETQYF. For the CDR3, the DNA is TGTGCCAGTAACGGGGGCACACGGGCGACAGAGACCCAGTACTTC.

The rearrangement joins TRBV5-1 to TRBJ2-2, with 11 nucleotides matching TRBD2. J gave up 4 bases and V 2 bases, and 4 bases lay outside the gene matches. The CDR3 covers 16 residues. The germline CDR1 and CDR2 sequences are SGHRS and YFSETQ. CDR3: CASSFLAGGTTGELFF. The CDR3 DNA follows: TGCGCCAGCAGCTTCCTAGCGGGAGGTACCACCGGGGAGCTGTTTTTT.

This sequence joins TRBV4-1 and TRBJ2-3, with 8 bases that match TRBD1. The ends lost 2 bases at V and 6 bases at J; junction bases unmatched: 13. Germline V gene sequence: CDR1 MGHRA, CDR2 YSYEKL. There are 17 residues in the CDR3. The CDR3 reads CASSQPPGTGSRDTQYF. The DNA for the CDR3 is TGCGCCAGCAGCCAACCCCCCGGGACAGGTTCGCGGGATACGCAGTATTTT.

The chain recombines TRBV27 with TRBJ2-3; D tentatively reads TRBD1 or TRBD2 (6 bases each). Trimming cost V 8 bases and J 4 bases, with 25 bases left between them. The CDR3 has 17 amino acids. The V gene's germline CDR1 is MNHEY and CDR2 SMNVEV (reference sequence). CDR3 loop: CASSEIGGGGRSDTQYF. The CDR3 nucleotides are TGTGCCAGCTCCGAAATTGGCGGAGGGGGAAGGTCAGATACGCAGTATTTT.

This clone was recorded only once. The rearrangement joins TRBV6-5 to TRBJ2-1; 8 bases agree with TRBD1. The CDR3 length is 13 residues. V was clipped by 10 bases and J by 7 bases; unmatched bases: 9. The germline gives CDR1 MNHEY, CDR2 SVGAGI. CDR3 nucleotides: TGTGCCACCAGGGGGCGAGGGAATAATGAGCAGTTCTTC. Translated: CATRGRGNNEQFF.

V is TRBV6-5 and J is TRBJ1-2; TRBD1 is a possible D gene (6 bases). The ends were cut back, 2 bases at V and 4 bases at J, with 17 bases in the middle. The CDR3 has 16 amino acids. Germline CDR1 and CDR2: MNHEY and SVGAGI. CDR3 loop: CASSYRRQAGTYGYTF. DNA for the CDR3: TGTGCCAGCAGTTACCGTCGACAGGCGGGTACCTATGGCTACACCTTC.

The V and J genes are TRBV11-2 and TRBJ2-1, with 16 bases fitting TRBD2. The CDR3 length is 19 residues. J lost 5 bases, V lost 4 bases, and 11 bases had no gene match. Looked up from germline, CDR1 is SGHAT and CDR2 is FQNNGV. The CDR3 coding sequence is TGTGCCAGCAGCTCCCAAGGGACTAGCGGGAGGGGGGCAGACAATGAGCAGTTCTTC. Its translation is CASSSQGTSGRGADNEQFF.

The chain uses TRBV5-1 and TRBJ2-6; 7 bases map to TRBD1. The V gene end was trimmed by 1 base and the J gene end by 4 bases; junction bases not matched to a gene: 8. Germline lookup yields CDR1 SGHRS and CDR2 YFSETQ. The CDR3 covers 17 residues. The CDR3 is CASSLTPGGAGANVLTF. CDR3 nucleotides: TGCGCCAGCAGCTTGACCCCAGGGGGAGCGGGGGCCAACGTCCTGACTTTC. The variable domain in full, completed from reference TRBV5-1 and TRBJ2-6, reads KAGVTQTPRYLIKTRGQQVTLSCSPISGHRSVSWYQQTPGQGLQFLFEYFSETQRNKGNFPGRFSGRQFSNSRSEMNVSTLELGDSALYLCASSLTPGGAGANVLTFGAGSRLTVL.

This chain connects TRBV18 to TRBJ2-7, with TRBD1 as a possible D gene (6 bases). The germline CDR1 and CDR2 sequences are KGHSH and LQKENI. V was trimmed by 3 bases and J by 0 bases, leaving 12 bases between them. The CDR3 totals 15 residues. CDR3 bases: TGTGCCAGCTCACCCAGACAGGATAGCTCCTACGAGCAGTACTTC. Its protein is CASSPRQDSSYEQYF.

The V and J genes are TRBV9 and TRBJ2-3, with a weak D call TRBD2 (5 bases). V lost 4 bases to trimming and J lost 2 bases, with 14 bases between them. The CDR3 runs to 15 residues. The germline gives CDR1 SGDLS, CDR2 YYNGEE. The CDR3 sequence: CASSPGGLSTDTQYF. In nucleotides, the CDR3 is TGTGCCAGCAGCCCAGGAGGACTTTCCACAGATACGCAGTATTTT.

V gene TRBV6-5 combines with J gene TRBJ1-1; 7 nucleotides agree with TRBD1. J gave up 6 bases and V 6 bases, and 10 bases lay outside the gene matches. This CDR3 has 14 residues. Germline V lookup: CDR1 MNHEY, CDR2 SVGAGI. CDR3 in amino acids: CASSLGGGSAEAFF. CDR3 in DNA: TGTGCCAGCAGCCTGGGAGGGGGCAGTGCTGAAGCTTTCTTT.

The V and J genes are TRBV29-1 and TRBJ2-7, with TRBD1 matching 7 bases. V lost 6 bases, J lost 4 bases, and 15 bases stayed unmatched. Germline CDR1 is SQVTM and CDR2 is ANQGSEA. The CDR3 has 15 amino acids. The CDR3 region is CSVGSPDRLPYEQYF. CDR3 nucleotides: TGCAGCGTAGGGAGTCCGGACAGGCTCCCTTACGAGCAGTACTTC.